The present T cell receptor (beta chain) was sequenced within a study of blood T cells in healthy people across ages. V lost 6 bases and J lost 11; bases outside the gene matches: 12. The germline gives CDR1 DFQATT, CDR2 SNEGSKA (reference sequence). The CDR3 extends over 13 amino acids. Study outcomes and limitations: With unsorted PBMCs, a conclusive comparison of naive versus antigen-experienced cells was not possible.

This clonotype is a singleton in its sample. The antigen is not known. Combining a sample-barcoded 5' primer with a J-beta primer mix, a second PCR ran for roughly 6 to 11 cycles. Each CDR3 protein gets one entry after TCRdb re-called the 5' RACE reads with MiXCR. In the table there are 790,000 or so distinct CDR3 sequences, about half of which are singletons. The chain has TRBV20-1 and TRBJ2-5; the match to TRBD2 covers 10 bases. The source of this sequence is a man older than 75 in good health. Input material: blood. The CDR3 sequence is CSAVLTSGSSQYF. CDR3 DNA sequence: TGCAGTGCGGTCTTGACTAGCGGGTCCTCGCAGTACTTC.